These 21 T cell receptor beta chains originate from one sample sequenced in a study of T cells in narcolepsy. Data came from immunoSEQ multiplex PCR; TCRdb stores just in-frame clones and leaves some out. The data contain tens of thousands of clones, about 80% of them singletons. Sequences were obtained from CD45RA- memory CD4+ T cells from PBMCs. The receptors were gathered from a human donor with narcolepsy.

The chain links TRBV7-2 to TRBJ2-3, with 11 bases matching TRBD2. Germline CDR1 SGHTA, CDR2 FQGNSA. V lost 3 bases and J lost 8; bases outside the gene matches: 7. CDR3 size: 15 residues. Written as DNA, the CDR3 is TGTGCCAGCAGCTTGGCGTCTAGCGGGGGGTCTACGCAGTATTTT. Protein sequence: CASSLASSGGSTQYF.

This clone was seen once. The V and J genes are TRBV7-3 and TRBJ1-1; D is possibly TRBD1 (6 bases). Germline CDR1 is SGHTA and CDR2 is FQGTGA. Trimming left V 5 bases short and J 3 bases short, with 19 bases between. This CDR3 region has 16 residues. The CDR3 DNA reads TGTGCCAGCAGCCCTTCTGGGACACGGTCGGACACTGAAGCTTTCTTT. It yields the protein CASSPSGTRSDTEAFF.

Of note for this clone: Germline is not matched at one junction end, which may reflect a read error. The chain recombines TRBV2 with TRBJ2-3; either TRBD1 or TRBD2 may fit D (5 bases each). The CDR3 runs 14 residues. Germline V lookup: CDR1 SNHLY, CDR2 FYNNEI. CDR3 sequence: CASSEDYQGSRQYF. CDR3 DNA: TGTGCCAGCAGCGAAGACTATCAGGGCTCACGGCAGTATTTT.

V is TRBV2 and J is TRBJ1-2; D gene ambiguous. Germline CDR1 reads SNHLY; CDR2 reads FYNNEI. CDR3 length: 14 residues. Between the trimmed V and J ends, which lost 8 bases and 2 bases, there was a span of 15 bases. CDR3 protein: CASQLEWGNYGYTF. CDR3 DNA: TGTGCCAGCCAGCTGGAGTGGGGAAACTATGGCTACACCTTC. The full variable domain, in which reference TRBV2 and TRBJ1-2 provide the parts outside the CDR3, is EPEVTQTPSHQVTQMGQEVILRCVPISNHLYFYWYRQILGQKVEFLVSFYNNEISEKSEIFDDQFSVERPDGSNFTLKIRSTKLEDSAMYFCASQLEWGNYGYTFGSGTRLTVV.

This clone appeared once. The gene calls are TRBV5-6 and TRBJ1-5; D is unresolved. The length of the CDR3 is 14 residues. CDR1 and CDR2 (germline): SGHDT, YYEEEE. The V end lost 0 bases, the J end lost 7 bases, and 11 bases lay between the germline ends. DNA for the CDR3: TGTGCCAGCAGCTTGGGGGGTAGAAGGCAGCCCCAGCATTTT. This codes for CASSLGGRRQPQHF.

This clone was recorded a few times. This chain joins TRBV19 and TRBJ1-3; D uncertain. Trimming took off 4 bases at V and 5 bases at J, with 12 bases between the two ends. CDR3 size: 14 residues. Germline loops: CDR1 LNHDA, CDR2 SQIVND (reference sequence). CDR3 residues: CASSTWQARNTIYF. The CDR3 region has the DNA TGTGCCAGTAGTACCTGGCAGGCTCGAAACACCATATATTTT.

This clone has only one observation. The rearrangement uses TRBV5-4 and TRBJ2-1; D uncertain. Trimming took 2 bases from V and 6 from J, leaving 9 bases between them. CDR1 and CDR2 from the germline V gene are SGHNT and YYREEE (reference sequence). This CDR3 spans 13 amino acids. DNA of the CDR3: TGTGCCAGCAGCTTCACAGTTTCCAATGAGCAGTTCTTC. This sequence encodes CASSFTVSNEQFF.

The rearrangement uses TRBV19 and TRBJ2-2; unclear D gene. Germline V gene data show CDR1 as LNHDA and CDR2 as SQIVND (reference sequence). Deletions cut 7 bases from V and 1 base from J, with 13 bases between. The CDR3 totals 15 residues. The CDR3 spells CASKGRRLNTGELFF. The CDR3 nucleotides read TGTGCCAGTAAGGGCAGGCGACTGAACACCGGGGAGCTGTTTTTT.

This sequence joins TRBV30 and TRBJ2-1; 10 bases match TRBD1. This CDR3 spans 15 amino acids. V was clipped by 6 bases and J by 10 bases; unmatched bases: 15. In germline, CDR1 is GTSNPN, CDR2 SVGIG (reference sequence). In DNA, the CDR3 is TGTGCCTGCAAGCCCGGGACAGGGGCGTTGGCAGAGCAGTTCTTC. Translated: CACKPGTGALAEQFF.

The chain links TRBV5-1 to TRBJ2-3, with 9 bases lining up with TRBD1. V shed 3 bases, J shed 5 bases, and the junction held 16 bases outside the gene matches. The CDR3 length is 18 residues. Looked up from germline, CDR1 is SGHRS and CDR2 is YFSETQ. The CDR3 sequence is CASSSGDRARPGVDTQYF. The DNA for the CDR3 is TGCGCCAGCAGCTCGGGGGACAGGGCACGACCCGGGGTAGATACGCAGTATTTT.

This clone was seen only once. The chain employs TRBV6-1 and TRBJ1-1, with 10 bases that match TRBD1. Germline V CDR1 and CDR2: MNHNS, SASEGT. The CDR3 consists of 14 residues. The J segment lost 4 bases and the V segment lost 2 bases, leaving 1 base of the junction unmatched. The CDR3 reads CASSERQGATEAFF. The DNA for the CDR3 is TGTGCCAGCAGTGAAAGACAGGGGGCCACTGAAGCTTTCTTT.

This clone was seen a few times. V usage is TRBV6-1 and J usage is TRBJ1-5; D uncertain. Trimming cost V 4 bases and J 3 bases, with 7 bases left between them. This CDR3 region has 13 residues. Germline loops: CDR1 MNHNS, CDR2 SASEGT. DNA for the CDR3: TGTGCCAGCAGTGTCGTATACAATCAGCCCCAGCATTTT. Protein: CASSVVYNQPQHF.

V gene TRBV6-5 combines with J gene TRBJ2-7, with D maybe TRBD2 (5 bases). CDR1 is MNHEY, CDR2 SVGAGI, per germline. The CDR3 length is 11 residues. V was clipped by 6 bases and J by 7 bases, with 10 bases between them. CDR3 nucleotide sequence: TGTGCCAGCAGCCCGAGGAGGGAGCAGTACTTC. Its protein product is CASSPRREQYF.

This clone was picked up a small number of times. This rearrangement joins TRBV9 to TRBJ2-5, with TRBD2 matching over 7 bases. The ends lost 3 bases at V and 2 bases at J; junction bases unmatched: 7. There are 15 residues in the CDR3. Germline lookup yields CDR1 SGDLS and CDR2 YYNGEE. The CDR3, as DNA: TGTGCCAGCAGCGCCGCGGGGGATTCGCAAGAGACCCAGTACTTC. Its protein is CASSAAGDSQETQYF.

The chain joins TRBV7-8 to TRBJ2-5; TRBD1 matches at 8 bases. The V and J ends lost 3 bases and 6 bases, in that order; junction bases with no gene match: 6. Germline V gene data show CDR1 as SGHVS and CDR2 as FQNEAQ. The CDR3 runs to 14 residues. CDR3 in DNA: TGTGCCAGCAGCTTCCGGACAGGGATACAGACCCAGTACTTC. Protein sequence: CASSFRTGIQTQYF.

The rearrangement uses TRBV5-1 and TRBJ2-7; the D is unclear. Trimming cost V 0 bases and J 5 bases, with 6 bases left between them. The length of the CDR3 is 12 residues. CDR1 and CDR2 from the germline V gene are SGHRS and YFSETQ. The CDR3 sequence: CASSLVSHEQYF. For the CDR3, the DNA is TGCGCCAGCAGCTTGGTCAGCCACGAGCAGTACTTC.

This clone has just a few counts. In DNA, the CDR3 is TGTGCCAGCAGTTCCCGATTACTAGCGGGCGGACGGGATACGCAGTATTTT. This encodes CASSSRLLAGGRDTQYF. V and J are TRBV27 and TRBJ2-3; the match to TRBD2 covers 9 bases. The CDR3 has 17 residues. Germline CDR1 and CDR2: MNHEY and SMNVEV (reference sequence). V lost 4 bases to trimming and J lost 6 bases; unmatched junction nucleotides: 14.

The gene calls are TRBV7-9 and TRBJ2-2, with 10 bases aligning to TRBD1. The CDR3 has 16 amino acids. V was pared by 5 bases and J by 7 bases, with 10 bases of the junction left unmatched. Per germline, CDR1 SEHNR and CDR2 FQNEAQ (reference sequence). CDR3 sequence reads: CASSAPGQGFSGELFF. The CDR3 DNA follows: TGTGCCAGCAGCGCTCCGGGACAGGGGTTTAGCGGGGAGCTGTTTTTT.

This clone was recorded only once. This rearrangement joins TRBV30 to TRBJ1-2; the D is unclear. V shed 0 bases and J shed 2 bases, with 7 bases lying between them. The germline CDR1 and CDR2 sequences are GTSNPN and SVGIG (reference sequence). The CDR3 loop spans 13 amino acids. As DNA, the CDR3 is TGTGCCTGGAGTGTACGAGGGAACTATGGCTACACCTTC. It codes for CAWSVRGNYGYTF.

The chain links TRBV7-3 to TRBJ1-1; D may be TRBD1 (6 bases). Trimming took off 4 bases at V and 6 bases at J, with 12 bases between the two ends. The CDR3 contains 13 residues. Germline CDR1 reads SGHTA; CDR2 reads FQGTGA. The CDR3 loop is CASSSDRRAEAFF. Written as DNA, the CDR3 is TGTGCCAGCAGCTCGGACAGAAGGGCTGAAGCTTTCTTT.

This clone came up once. V and J are TRBV15 and TRBJ2-3, with 7 bases matching TRBD2. The V gene's germline CDR1 is LNHNV and CDR2 YYDKDF (reference sequence). Unmatched junction bases numbered 8, after V lost 1 base and J lost 1 base. The CDR3 is 17 amino acids. The CDR3: CATSRGGTAGGTDTQYF. The CDR3 DNA is TGTGCCACCAGCAGAGGTGGGACGGCGGGGGGCACAGATACGCAGTATTTT.